Sequencing of this T cell receptor (beta chain) was carried out in a study of immune evolution from preneoplasia to lung adenocarcinoma. Study-level points and caveats: Later-stage lesions appeared to have more T cells, more diversity, less clonality.

Here immunoSEQ multiplex PCR was the method, and the copy in TCRdb shows in-frame clones only, minus some. This sample yields 8,500 to 14,000 clones, of which roughly 89% are seen a single time; over 3% belongs to the top ten. Trimming removed 4 bases at V and 2 bases at J, with 15 bases between. In germline, CDR1 is MGHRA, CDR2 YSYEKL. The CDR3 covers 15 residues. With respect to this clone: As yet, its antigen is unknown.

The V and J genes are TRBV4-1 and TRBJ2-7; D is tentatively TRBD1 or TRBD2 (5 bases each). Sequenced sample: FFPE invasive lung adenocarcinoma tissue. This TCR was sampled from an older person with invasive lung adenocarcinoma. The CDR3 spells CASSRGWATPYEQYF. The CDR3 nucleotides are TGCGCCAGCAGCCGGGGGTGGGCTACTCCCTACGAGCAGTACTTC.